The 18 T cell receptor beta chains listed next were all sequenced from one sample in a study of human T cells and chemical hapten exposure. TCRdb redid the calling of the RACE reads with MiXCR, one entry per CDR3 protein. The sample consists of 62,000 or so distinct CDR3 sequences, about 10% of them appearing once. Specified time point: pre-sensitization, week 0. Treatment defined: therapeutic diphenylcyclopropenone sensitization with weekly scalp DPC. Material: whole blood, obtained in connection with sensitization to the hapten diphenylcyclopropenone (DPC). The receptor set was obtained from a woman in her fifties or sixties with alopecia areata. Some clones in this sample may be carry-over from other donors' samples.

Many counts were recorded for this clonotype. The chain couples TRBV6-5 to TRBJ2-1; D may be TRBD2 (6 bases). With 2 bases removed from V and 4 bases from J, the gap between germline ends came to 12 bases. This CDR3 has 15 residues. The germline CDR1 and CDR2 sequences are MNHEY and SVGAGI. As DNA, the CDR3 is TGTGCCAGCAGTTACAAGGCCGGGAGTTACAATGAGCAGTTCTTC. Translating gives CASSYKAGSYNEQFF.

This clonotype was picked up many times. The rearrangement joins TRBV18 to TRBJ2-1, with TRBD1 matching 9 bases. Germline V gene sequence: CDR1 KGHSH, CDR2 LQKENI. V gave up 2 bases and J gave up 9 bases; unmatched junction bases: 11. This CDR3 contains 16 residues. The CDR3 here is CASSPARDRVSGEQFF. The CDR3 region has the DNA TGTGCCAGCTCACCAGCCCGGGACAGGGTCAGTGGTGAGCAGTTCTTC.

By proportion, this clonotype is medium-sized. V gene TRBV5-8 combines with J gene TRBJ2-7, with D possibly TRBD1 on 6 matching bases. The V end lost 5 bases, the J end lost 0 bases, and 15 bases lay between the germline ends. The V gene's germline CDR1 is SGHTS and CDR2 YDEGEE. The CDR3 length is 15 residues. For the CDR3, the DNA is TGTGCCAGCAGTCTGGGGACATGGAGCTCCTACGAGCAGTACTTC. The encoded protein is CASSLGTWSSYEQYF.

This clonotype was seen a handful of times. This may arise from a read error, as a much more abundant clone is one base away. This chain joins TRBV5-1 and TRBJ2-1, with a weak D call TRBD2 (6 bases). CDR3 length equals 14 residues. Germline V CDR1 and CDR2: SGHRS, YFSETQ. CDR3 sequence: CVSNEGGPYNEQFF. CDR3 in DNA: TGCGTCAGCAACGAGGGAGGACCCTACAATGAGCAGTTCTTC.

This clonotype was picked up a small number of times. CDR3 in DNA: TGTGCCAGCAGCCGCCGACAGGGTTGGAATGAGCAGTTCTTC. Its translation is CASSRRQGWNEQFF. V is TRBV3-1 and J is TRBJ2-1; TRBD1 matches at 7 bases. The length of the CDR3 is 14 residues. J gave up 7 bases and V 4 bases, and 7 bases lay outside the gene matches. Per the germline V gene, CDR1 is LGHDT and CDR2 is YNNKEL (reference sequence).

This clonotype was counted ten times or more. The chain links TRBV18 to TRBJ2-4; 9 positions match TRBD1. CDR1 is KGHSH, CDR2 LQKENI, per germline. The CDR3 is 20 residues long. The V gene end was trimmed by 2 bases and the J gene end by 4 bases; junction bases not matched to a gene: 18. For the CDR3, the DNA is TGTGCCAGCTCACCAGCACCAATACAAACAGGGGGCGCGAGTAAAAACATTCAGTACTTC. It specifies CASSPAPIQTGGASKNIQYF.

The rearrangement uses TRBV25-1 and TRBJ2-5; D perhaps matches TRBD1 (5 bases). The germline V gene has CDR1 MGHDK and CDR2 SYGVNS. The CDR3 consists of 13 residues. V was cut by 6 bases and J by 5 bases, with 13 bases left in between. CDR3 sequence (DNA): TGTGCCAGCAGCCTGACAGCCGGGGAGACCCAGTACTTC. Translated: CASSLTAGETQYF.

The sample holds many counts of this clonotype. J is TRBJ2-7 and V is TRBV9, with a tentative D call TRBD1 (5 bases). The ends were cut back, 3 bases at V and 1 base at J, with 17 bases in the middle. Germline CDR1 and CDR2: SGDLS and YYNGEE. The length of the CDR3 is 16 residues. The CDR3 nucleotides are TGTGCCAGCAGCGCTGAAGCCAGGGCCGAGTCCTACGAGCAGTACTTC. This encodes CASSAEARAESYEQYF.

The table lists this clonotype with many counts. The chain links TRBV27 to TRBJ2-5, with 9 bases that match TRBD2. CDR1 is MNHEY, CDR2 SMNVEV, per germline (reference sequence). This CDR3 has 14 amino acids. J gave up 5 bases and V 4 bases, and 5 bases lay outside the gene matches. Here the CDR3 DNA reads TGTGCCAGCAGTTACGGGACTAGCCGGGAGACCCAGTACTTC. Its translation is CASSYGTSRETQYF.

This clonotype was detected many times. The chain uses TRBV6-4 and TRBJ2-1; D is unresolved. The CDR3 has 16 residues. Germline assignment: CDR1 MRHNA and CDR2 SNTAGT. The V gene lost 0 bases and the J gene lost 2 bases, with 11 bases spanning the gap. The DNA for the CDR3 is TGTGCCAGCAGTGACTCGGTACGGAATCCCTACAATGAGCAGTTCTTC. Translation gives CASSDSVRNPYNEQFF.

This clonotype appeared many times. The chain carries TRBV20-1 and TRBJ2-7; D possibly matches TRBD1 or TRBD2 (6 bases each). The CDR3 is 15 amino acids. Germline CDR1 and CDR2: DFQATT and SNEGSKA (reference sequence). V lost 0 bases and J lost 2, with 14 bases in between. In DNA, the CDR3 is TGCAGTGCTAGAGATTCGGGGGACAAACCCTACGAGCAGTACTTC. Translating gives CSARDSGDKPYEQYF.

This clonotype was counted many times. CDR3 amino acids: CASSLEGYSNQPQHF. In DNA, the CDR3 is TGCGCCAGCAGCTTGGAGGGATATAGCAATCAGCCCCAGCATTTT. The chain recombines TRBV5-1 with TRBJ1-5; D remains unclear. Trimming left V 0 bases short and J 0 bases short, with 7 bases between. The germline gives CDR1 SGHRS, CDR2 YFSETQ. The CDR3 is 15 residues long.

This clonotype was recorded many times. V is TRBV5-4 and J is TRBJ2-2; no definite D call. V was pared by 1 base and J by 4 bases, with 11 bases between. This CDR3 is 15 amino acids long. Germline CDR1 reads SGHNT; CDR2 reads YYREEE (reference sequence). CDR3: CASSLIPAGTGELFF. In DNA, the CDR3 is TGTGCCAGCAGCTTGATCCCGGCAGGCACCGGGGAGCTGTTTTTT.

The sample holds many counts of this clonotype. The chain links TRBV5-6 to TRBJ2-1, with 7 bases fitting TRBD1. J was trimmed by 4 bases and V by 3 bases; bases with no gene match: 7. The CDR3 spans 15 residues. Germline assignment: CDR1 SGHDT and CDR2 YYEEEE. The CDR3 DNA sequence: TGTGCCAGCAGCTCAGGGACAGTTCCTTACAATGAGCAGTTCTTC. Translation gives CASSSGTVPYNEQFF. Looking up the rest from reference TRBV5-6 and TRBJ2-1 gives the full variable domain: DAGVTQSPTHLIKTRGQQVTLRCSPKSGHDTVSWYQQALGQGPQFIFQYYEEEERQRGNFPDRFSGHQFPNYSSELNVNALLLGDSALYLCASSSGTVPYNEQFFGPGTRLTVL.

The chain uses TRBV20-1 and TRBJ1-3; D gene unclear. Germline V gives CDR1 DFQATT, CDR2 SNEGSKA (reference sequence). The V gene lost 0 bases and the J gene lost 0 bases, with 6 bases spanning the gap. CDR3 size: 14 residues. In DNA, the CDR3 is TGCAGTGCTAGAGATTCGGGCTCTGGAAACACCATATATTTT. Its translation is CSARDSGSGNTIYF.

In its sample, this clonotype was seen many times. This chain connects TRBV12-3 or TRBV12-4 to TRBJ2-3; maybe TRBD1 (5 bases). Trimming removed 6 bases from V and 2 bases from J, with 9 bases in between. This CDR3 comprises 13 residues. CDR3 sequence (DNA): TGTGCCAGCAGGTGGGGCAACACAGATACGCAGTATTTT. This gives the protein CASRWGNTDTQYF.

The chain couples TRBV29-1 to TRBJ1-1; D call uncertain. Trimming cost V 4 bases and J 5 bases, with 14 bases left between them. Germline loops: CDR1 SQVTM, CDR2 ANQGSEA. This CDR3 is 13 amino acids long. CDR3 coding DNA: TGCAGCGTTGTTTCCCATGGCCGGACTGAAGCTTTCTTT. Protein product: CSVVSHGRTEAFF.

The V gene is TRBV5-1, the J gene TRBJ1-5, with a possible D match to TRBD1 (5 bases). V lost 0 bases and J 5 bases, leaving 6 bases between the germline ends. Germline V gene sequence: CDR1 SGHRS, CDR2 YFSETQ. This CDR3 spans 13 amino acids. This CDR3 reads CASSLEGHQPQHF. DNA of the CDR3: TGCGCCAGCAGCTTGGAGGGGCATCAGCCCCAGCATTTT.